Presented here are 12 T cell receptor beta chains from one specimen sequenced in a study of CD8 T cells in Susac syndrome. RNA in amounts of roughly 0.5 to 1 ug was reverse transcribed with random hexamers. TCRdb called the immunoSEQ multiplex PCR reads again in MiXCR, with one record for every CDR3 protein. The table shows fewer than 300,000 distinct CDR3 sequences, with approximately 81% occurring only once. Sequenced sample: CD8+ T cells from PBMCs. These receptors all come from a human donor with multiple sclerosis.

This chain links TRBV7-2 with TRBJ2-3; D may be TRBD1 or TRBD2 (5 bases each). Trimming removed 2 bases from V and 2 bases from J, with 11 bases in between. CDR3 size: 15 residues. Germline CDR1 reads SGHTA; CDR2 reads FQGNSA. CDR3 sequence: CASSLLTGTTDTQYF. Here the CDR3 DNA reads TGTGCCAGCAGCTTACTAACGGGGACCACAGATACGCAGTATTTT.

CDR3 nucleotides: TGTGCCACCAGCAGAGATCGGCGATCTAGCGGGAGCGAGGGCGGGGAGCTGTTTTTT. Translated: CATSRDRRSSGSEGGELFF. V gene TRBV15 combines with J gene TRBJ2-2; 10 bases agree with TRBD2. Germline V gene data show CDR1 as LNHNV and CDR2 as YYDKDF (reference sequence). The CDR3 consists of 19 residues. Unmatched junction bases numbered 14, after V lost 0 bases and J lost 7 bases. The full variable domain, rest sourced from reference TRBV15 and TRBJ2-2, is DAMVIQNPRYQVTQFGKPVTLSCSQTLNHNVMYWYQQKSSQAPKLLFHYYDKDFNNEADTPDNFQSRRPNTSFCFLDIRSPGLGDTAMYLCATSRDRRSSGSEGGELFFGEGSRLTVL.

The chain joins TRBV9 to TRBJ2-3; D is possibly TRBD2 (6 bases). Per germline, CDR1 SGDLS and CDR2 YYNGEE. This CDR3 region has 14 residues. Trimming took off 3 bases at V and 5 bases at J, with 13 bases between the two ends. The CDR3 sequence: CASSGGGLLDTQYF. CDR3 DNA sequence: TGTGCCAGCAGCGGGGGAGGATTACTAGATACGCAGTATTTT.

The sample holds one count of this clonotype. J is TRBJ2-7 and V is TRBV7-8; 7 bases map to TRBD1. CDR3 size: 14 residues. Germline V gene sequence: CDR1 SGHVS, CDR2 FQNEAQ. J gave up 7 bases and V 3 bases, and 9 bases lay outside the gene matches. The CDR3 DNA reads TGTGCCAGCAGCTTCGGGACAGCCTGGGAAGAGCAGTACTTC. Translation: CASSFGTAWEEQYF.

J is TRBJ2-5 and V is TRBV28; tentative D call: TRBD2 (5 bases). Trimming took off 4 bases at V and 5 bases at J, with 14 bases between the two ends. This CDR3 region has 14 residues. The germline gives CDR1 MDHEN, CDR2 SYDVKM. CDR3 DNA: TGTGCCAGCAGTTCGGGGTACCCTGGGGAGACCCAGTACTTC. Its protein product is CASSSGYPGETQYF.

This clonotype was seen a handful of times. The chain recombines TRBV20-1 with TRBJ2-1; tentative D call: TRBD1 (5 bases). The CDR3 consists of 14 residues. Germline-derived CDR1 and CDR2 are DFQATT and SNEGSKA (reference sequence). Trimming shortened V by 1 base and J by 2 bases, and 9 bases separated the two germline ends. The CDR3 coding sequence is TGCAGTGCTAGAGGTCCAGGGACCTACAATGAGCAGTTCTTC. This gives the protein CSARGPGTYNEQFF.

The genes are TRBV30 and TRBJ2-1; tentative D call: TRBD2 (5 bases). The CDR3 has 15 residues. Germline V gene data show CDR1 as GTSNPN and CDR2 as SVGIG (reference sequence). V was pared by 6 bases and J by 0 bases, with 15 bases between. The CDR3 loop reads CACPTKALSYNEQFF. As DNA, the CDR3 is TGTGCCTGCCCGACTAAGGCCCTCTCCTACAATGAGCAGTTCTTC.

The gene calls are TRBV5-6 and TRBJ2-2; 7 bases align to TRBD1. Germline trimming cut 4 bases from V and 3 bases from J; bases unmatched to any gene: 6. Germline loops: CDR1 SGHDT, CDR2 YYEEEE. The CDR3 has 15 residues. The chain's CDR3 is CASSGRGRDTGELFF. For the CDR3, the DNA is TGTGCCAGCAGCGGAAGGGGGCGGGACACCGGGGAGCTGTTTTTT.

J is TRBJ1-1 and V is TRBV6-1, with D perhaps TRBD1 (5 bases). V was pared by 7 bases and J by 2 bases, with 14 bases between. This CDR3 is 14 amino acids long. Germline CDR1 reads MNHNS; CDR2 reads SASEGT. The DNA for the CDR3 is TGTGCCAGCAAAGACCCAGGGAGAAACACTGAAGCTTTCTTT. It yields the protein CASKDPGRNTEAFF.

The chain has TRBV20-1 and TRBJ2-3, with 9 bases aligning to TRBD1. The germline V gene has CDR1 DFQATT and CDR2 SNEGSKA (reference sequence). This CDR3 is 13 amino acids long. V dropped 5 bases and J dropped 3; count of bases not matched to a gene: 3. In DNA, the CDR3 is TGCAGTGCTGGGGACAGGGTAACAGATACGCAGTATTTT. The encoded protein is CSAGDRVTDTQYF.

The chain has TRBV24-1 and TRBJ2-7; D is unresolved. Germline V CDR1 and CDR2: KGHDR, SFDVKD. V shed 6 bases and J shed 6 bases, with 17 bases lying between them. The CDR3 is made up of 14 amino acids. The CDR3, as DNA: TGTGCCACCAGTACCTCTTACCTCCCCGGCGAGCAGTACTTC. Encoded protein: CATSTSYLPGEQYF.

This clonotype was found once. The junction departs from the called germline gene at one end, perhaps through a read error. The CDR3 is CASSTGLAASREQFF. CDR3 in DNA: TGTGCTAGCAGCACCGGACTAGCGGCCAGCCGTGAGCAGTTCTTC. The chain is built from TRBV7-7 and TRBJ2-1; 10 positions match TRBD2. The CDR3 spans 15 residues. Germline CDR1 and CDR2: SSHAT and FNYEAQ (reference sequence).